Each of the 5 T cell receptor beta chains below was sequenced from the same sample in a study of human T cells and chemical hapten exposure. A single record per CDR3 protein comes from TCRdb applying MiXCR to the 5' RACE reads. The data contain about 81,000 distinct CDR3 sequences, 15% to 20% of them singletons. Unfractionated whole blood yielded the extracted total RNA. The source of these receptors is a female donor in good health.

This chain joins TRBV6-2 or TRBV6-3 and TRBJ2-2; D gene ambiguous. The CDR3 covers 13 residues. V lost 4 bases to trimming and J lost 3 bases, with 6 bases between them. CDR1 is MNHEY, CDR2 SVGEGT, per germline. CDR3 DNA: TGTGCCAGCAGTTTCTGGGACACCGGGGAGCTGTTTTTT. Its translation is CASSFWDTGELFF.

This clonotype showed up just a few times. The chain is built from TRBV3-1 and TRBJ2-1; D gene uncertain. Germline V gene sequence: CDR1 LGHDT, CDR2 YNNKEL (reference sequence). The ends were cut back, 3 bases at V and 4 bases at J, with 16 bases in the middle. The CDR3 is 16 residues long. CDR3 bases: TGTGCCAGCAGCCAGGTCAGACTTCTACCTTACAATGAGCAGTTCTTC. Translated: CASSQVRLLPYNEQFF.

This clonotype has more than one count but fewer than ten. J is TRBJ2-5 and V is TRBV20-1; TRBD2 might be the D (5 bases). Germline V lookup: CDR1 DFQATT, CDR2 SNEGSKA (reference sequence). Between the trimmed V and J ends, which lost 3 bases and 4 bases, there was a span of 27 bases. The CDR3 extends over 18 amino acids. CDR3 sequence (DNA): TGCAGTGCTAGGGGGAGAGGTCGCAAGGTAGATCTGCGAGAGACCCAGTACTTC. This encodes CSARGRGRKVDLRETQYF.

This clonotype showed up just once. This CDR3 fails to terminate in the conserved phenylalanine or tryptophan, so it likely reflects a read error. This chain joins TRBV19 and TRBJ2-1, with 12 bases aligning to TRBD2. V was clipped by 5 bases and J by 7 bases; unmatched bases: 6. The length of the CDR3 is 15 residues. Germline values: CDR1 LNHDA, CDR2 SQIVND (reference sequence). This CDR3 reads CASSRRLAGENEQFC. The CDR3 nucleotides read TGTGCCAGTAGTCGGAGACTAGCGGGAGAGAATGAGCAGTTCTGC.

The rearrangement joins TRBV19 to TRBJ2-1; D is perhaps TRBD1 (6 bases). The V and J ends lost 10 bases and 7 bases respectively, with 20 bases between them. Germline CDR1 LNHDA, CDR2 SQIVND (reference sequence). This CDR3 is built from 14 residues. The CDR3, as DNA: TGTGCCACCAGTCCCGGGACAAGCCCTAATGAGCAGTTCTTC. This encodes CATSPGTSPNEQFF.